The 10 T cell receptor beta chains below come from one sample, sequenced in a study of siplizumab effects on memory and regulatory T cells (dated by TCRdb to between 2018 and 2020). Preparation of the library involved the immunoSEQ multiplex PCR assay. In its TCRdb copy, this immuneACCESS table keeps in-frame sequences only and misses some clones. Where compared with another copy, unresolved V genes explain less than half of these, and the others have no known cause. This sample gives tens of thousands of clones in total; 89% of them show up just once. Of the sample, roughly 0.23% is held by the ten largest clones. The sequenced sample consisted of naive CD4+ T cells sorted from blood. The cell subset or site label, as the study defines it: unstimulated naive T cells. All receptors come from a human donor in good health.

This clone has just a few counts. The chain couples TRBV7-9 to TRBJ1-2; D is unresolved. The CDR3 contains 15 residues. Germline loops: CDR1 SEHNR, CDR2 FQNEAQ (reference sequence). Trimming removed 2 bases from V and 4 bases from J, with 14 bases in between. CDR3 sequence reads: CASSLYQAEPYGYTF. CDR3 nucleotide sequence: TGTGCCAGCAGCTTATATCAAGCCGAGCCCTATGGCTACACCTTC.

The V call is TRBV5-1, the J call TRBJ2-7; 8 nucleotides line up with TRBD2. From germline, CDR1 is SGHRS and CDR2 YFSETQ. The CDR3 has 15 amino acids. V lost 2 bases to trimming and J lost 3 bases; unmatched junction nucleotides: 7. In DNA form, the CDR3 reads TGCGCCAGCAGCTTCATAGCGGGACGAGGCTACGAGCAGTACTTC. Translated, it gives CASSFIAGRGYEQYF.

This clone has just one count. The genes are TRBV6-1 and TRBJ2-7, with D tentatively TRBD2 (5 bases). Trimming cost V 8 bases and J 2 bases, with 13 bases left between them. Germline lookup yields CDR1 MNHNS and CDR2 SASEGT. This CDR3 is 13 amino acids long. The CDR3 loop is CASGGTITYEQYF. CDR3 nucleotide sequence: TGTGCCAGCGGAGGTACAATCACCTACGAGCAGTACTTC.

The chain has TRBV18 and TRBJ1-2; D is undetermined. V dropped 3 bases and J dropped 4 bases, with 18 bases sitting between them. The CDR3 has 16 residues. Germline V CDR1 and CDR2: KGHSH, LQKENI. CDR3 protein: CASSPTKGPLAYGYTF. Here the CDR3 DNA reads TGTGCCAGCTCACCCACGAAGGGCCCCTTGGCCTATGGCTACACCTTC.

The J gene is TRBJ1-1, the V gene TRBV5-6, with D hard to call. Trimming removed 0 bases at V and 7 bases at J, with 13 bases between. The CDR3 is 14 residues long. Germline lookup yields CDR1 SGHDT and CDR2 YYEEEE. The CDR3 DNA reads TGTGCCAGCAGCTTGGAAACCCCCTTAGGTGAAGCTTTCTTT. Its translation is CASSLETPLGEAFF.

The chain uses TRBV13 and TRBJ2-2; 7 bases fit TRBD2. Trimming cost V 5 bases and J 0 bases; bases outside gene matches: 15. CDR3 length: 19 residues. Germline-derived CDR1 and CDR2 are PRHDT and FYEKMQ (reference sequence). Here the CDR3 DNA reads TGTGCCAGCAGCCCGCCCTGGGGAGGGCCGAAACCGAACACCGGGGAGCTGTTTTTT. This codes for CASSPPWGGPKPNTGELFF.

This clone was detected once. One end of the junction varies from germline; a read error may be responsible. The gene calls are TRBV10-3 and TRBJ1-6; TRBD1 aligns across 9 bases. The length of the CDR3 is 14 residues. CDR1 ENHRY and CDR2 SYGVKD come from the germline V gene. In DNA form, the CDR3 reads TGTGCGATCACGGACAGGGGAAATAATTCACCCCTCCACTTT. As protein: CAITDRGNNSPLHF.

V is TRBV18 and J is TRBJ1-3, with D perhaps matching TRBD1 (6 bases). CDR3 size: 14 residues. V lost 4 bases to trimming and J lost 8 bases, with 15 bases between them. The germline gives CDR1 KGHSH, CDR2 LQKENI. The CDR3 reads CASSRTGSADTIYF. Written as DNA, the CDR3 is TGTGCCAGCTCACGTACAGGGTCCGCGGACACCATATATTTT.

This sequence joins TRBV7-8 and TRBJ2-7; D tentatively fits TRBD1 or TRBD2 (5 bases each). The CDR3 loop spans 15 amino acids. Trimming took off 3 bases at V and 0 bases at J, with 12 bases between the two ends. From germline, CDR1 is SGHVS and CDR2 FQNEAQ. In DNA, the CDR3 is TGTGCCAGCAGCTTGAGGGGCCCGAGCTCCTACGAGCAGTACTTC. Translating gives CASSLRGPSSYEQYF.

This chain links TRBV4-1 with TRBJ2-1; TRBD1 aligns across 12 bases. The CDR3 spans 16 residues. V lost 6 bases and J lost 7; bases outside the gene matches: 10. Germline CDR1 and CDR2: MGHRA and YSYEKL. The CDR3 DNA is TGCGCCAGCAGTCGACCGGGACAGGGGGCGCCGAATGAGCAGTTCTTC. This codes for CASSRPGQGAPNEQFF.